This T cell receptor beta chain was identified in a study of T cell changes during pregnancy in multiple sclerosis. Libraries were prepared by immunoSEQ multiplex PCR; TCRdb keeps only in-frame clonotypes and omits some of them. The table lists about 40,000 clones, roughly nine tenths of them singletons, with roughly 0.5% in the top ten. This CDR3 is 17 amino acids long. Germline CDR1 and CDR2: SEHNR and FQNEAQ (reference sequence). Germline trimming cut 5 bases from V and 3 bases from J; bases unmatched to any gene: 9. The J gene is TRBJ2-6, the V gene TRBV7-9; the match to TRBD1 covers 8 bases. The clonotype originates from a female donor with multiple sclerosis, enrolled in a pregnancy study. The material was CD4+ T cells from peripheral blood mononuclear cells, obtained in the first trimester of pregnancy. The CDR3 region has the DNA TGTGCCAGCAGCAACAACCCGGACAGGGATGGGGCCAACGTCCTGACTTTC. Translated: CASSNNPDRDGANVLTF.